This TCR beta chain appears in the sequencing data of a study of prognosis after radiotherapy for stage I lung cancer. Germline V gene data show CDR1 as DFQATT and CDR2 as SNEGSKA (reference sequence). This CDR3 comprises 14 residues. Trimming took 0 bases from V and 4 from J; bases not matched to a gene: 5. This clonotype was counted ten times or more. Amplification of TCR beta CDR3 from genomic DNA used two-round multiplex PCR. It was primers specific to each TRBV and TRBJ gene that first-round PCR used. MiXCR, applied by TCRdb to the multiplex PCR reads, yields one record per CDR3 protein. Of about 28,000 distinct CDR3 sequences detected, 35% to 55% appear once; the ten largest clones hold 15%.

The receptor was isolated from a donor over 45 with non-small cell lung cancer. This chain uses TRBV20-1 with TRBJ1-2; TRBD1 aligns across 7 bases. Sequenced here: PBMCs, sampled before or after stereotactic body radiation therapy (not recorded which). CDR3 residues: CSARDEGAAYGYTF. CDR3 coding DNA: TGCAGTGCTAGAGACGAGGGGGCGGCCTATGGCTACACCTTC.